The T cell receptor beta chain described here comes from a study of control samples from healthy donors and cancer patients. Per the germline V gene, CDR1 is PRHDT and CDR2 is FYEKMQ (reference sequence). V shed 5 bases and J shed 6 bases, with 14 bases lying between them. The CDR3 is 15 amino acids. The method was immunoSEQ multiplex PCR; TCRdb's version includes in-frame clones alone and lacks a portion of them. Of under 60,000 clones in the sample, around 94% were seen once. The receptor was isolated from a man aged 30 to 39 in good health. This chain uses TRBV13 with TRBJ1-6; D gene unclear. Sequenced: blood. CDR3: CASSTYSSRNSPLHF. In nucleotides, the CDR3 is TGTGCCAGCAGCACTTACTCGAGTCGTAATTCACCCCTCCACTTT.